Listed below are T cell receptor beta chains from one sample, sequenced in a study of molecular identifiers for immune sequencing clone quantification. TCRdb processed the PCR reads anew with MiXCR; each CDR3 protein has one entry. The sample includes about 630,000 distinct CDR3 sequences, about 25% of them seen just once. The specimen sequenced was naive CD8+ T cells from blood, with Jurkat cell RNA spiked in. Receptors were obtained from a human donor in good health. Some libraries in this study had Jurkat cell RNA spiked in. Both conserved end residues are trimmed from each CDR3.

TRBV7-9	TRBJ2-5	ASSLTGLETQY
TRBV6-5	TRBJ2-1	ASRPGQFPYNEQF
TRBV7-9	TRBJ2-1	ASSRTGPDLGEQF
TRBV15	TRBJ1-5	ATSRDRANQPQH
TRBV5-4	TRBJ1-2	ASSARTNYGYT
TRBV30	TRBJ2-7	AWSKISEQY
TRBV7-9	TRBJ2-1	ASSSYRAISSYNEQF
TRBV28	TRBJ1-5	ASSLYPDRPQH
TRBV13	TRBJ2-5	ASSSRTSGRIVKTQY
TRBV6-2/TRBV6-3	TRBJ2-7	ASSYSIFGPNLWY
TRBV19	TRBJ1-5	ASTTGAYSNQPQH
TRBV19	TRBJ2-7	ASDSGNSYEQY
TRBV7-2	TRBJ1-2	ASSLPPVGAGYGYT
TRBV11-2	TRBJ1-6	ASSLPRTETTYNSPLH
TRBV19	TRBJ2-2	ASSIGRVGELF
TRBV4-2	TRBJ2-5	ASSQDGGSPETQY
TRBV5-3	TRBJ2-2	ASSLDVGAGELF
TRBV5-1	TRBJ2-6	ASSLSHYLASGANVLT
TRBV15	TRBJ2-3	ATSTGPAGGTDTQY
TRBV7-6	TRBJ2-1	ASSLAGGGKDEQF
TRBV19	TRBJ2-3	ASSPGTAYPQY
TRBV5-4	TRBJ2-7	ASSLTGPISNEQY
TRBV7-6	TRBJ2-7	GSSLEIGTETYEQY
TRBV12-3/TRBV12-4	TRBJ2-7	ASRQTAEQY
TRBV9	TRBJ1-1	ASSAGTGSATEAF
TRBV5-1	TRBJ2-5	ASSPLTGHETQY